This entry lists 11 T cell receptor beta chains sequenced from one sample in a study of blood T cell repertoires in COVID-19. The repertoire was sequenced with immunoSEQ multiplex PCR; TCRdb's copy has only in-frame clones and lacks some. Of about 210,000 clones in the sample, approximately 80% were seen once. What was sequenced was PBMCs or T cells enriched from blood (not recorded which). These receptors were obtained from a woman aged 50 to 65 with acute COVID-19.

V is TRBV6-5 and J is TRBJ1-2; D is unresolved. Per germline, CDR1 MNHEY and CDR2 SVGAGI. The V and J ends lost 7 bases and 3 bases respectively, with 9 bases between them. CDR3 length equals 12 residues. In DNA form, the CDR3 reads TGTGCCAGCACCCTCCCCCACTATGGCTACACCTTC. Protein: CASTLPHYGYTF.

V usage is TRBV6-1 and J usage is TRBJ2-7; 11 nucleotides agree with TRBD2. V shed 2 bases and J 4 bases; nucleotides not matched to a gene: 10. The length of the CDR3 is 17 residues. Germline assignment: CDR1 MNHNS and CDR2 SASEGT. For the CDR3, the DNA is TGTGCCAGCAGTGAAACTACCGGGCTAGCGGGGGGATACGAGCAGTACTTC. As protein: CASSETTGLAGGYEQYF.

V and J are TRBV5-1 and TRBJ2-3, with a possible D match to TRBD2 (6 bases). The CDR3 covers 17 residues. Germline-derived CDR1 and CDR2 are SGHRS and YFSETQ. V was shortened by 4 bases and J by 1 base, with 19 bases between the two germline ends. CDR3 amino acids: CASSLQLEASGTDTQYF. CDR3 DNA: TGCGCCAGCAGCCTCCAACTGGAGGCTAGCGGCACAGATACGCAGTATTTT.

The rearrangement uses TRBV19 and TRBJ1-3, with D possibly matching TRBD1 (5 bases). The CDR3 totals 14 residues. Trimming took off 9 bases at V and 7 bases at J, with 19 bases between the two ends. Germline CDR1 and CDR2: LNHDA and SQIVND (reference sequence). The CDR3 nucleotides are TGTGCCAGCGGGAGAGCAGGGAAGTGGAACACCATATATTTT. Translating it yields CASGRAGKWNTIYF.

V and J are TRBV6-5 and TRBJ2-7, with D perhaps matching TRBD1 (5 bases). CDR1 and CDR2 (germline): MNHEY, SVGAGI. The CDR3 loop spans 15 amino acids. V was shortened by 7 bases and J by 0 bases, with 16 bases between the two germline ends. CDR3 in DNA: TGTGCCAGCAAGCTCAGGGTAACGAGCTCCTACGAGCAGTACTTC. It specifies CASKLRVTSSYEQYF.

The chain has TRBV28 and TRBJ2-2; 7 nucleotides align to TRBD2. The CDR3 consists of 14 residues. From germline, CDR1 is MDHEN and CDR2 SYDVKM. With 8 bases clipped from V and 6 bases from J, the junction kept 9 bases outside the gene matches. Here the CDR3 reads CASRGEGLSGELFF. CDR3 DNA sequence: TGTGCCAGCCGGGGGGAGGGTCTATCCGGGGAGCTGTTTTTT.

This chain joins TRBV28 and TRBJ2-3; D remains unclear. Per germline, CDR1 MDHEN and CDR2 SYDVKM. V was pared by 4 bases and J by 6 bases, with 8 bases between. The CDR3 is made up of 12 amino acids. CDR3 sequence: CASSSVSDTQYF. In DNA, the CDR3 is TGTGCCAGCAGTTCTGTCTCCGATACGCAGTATTTT.

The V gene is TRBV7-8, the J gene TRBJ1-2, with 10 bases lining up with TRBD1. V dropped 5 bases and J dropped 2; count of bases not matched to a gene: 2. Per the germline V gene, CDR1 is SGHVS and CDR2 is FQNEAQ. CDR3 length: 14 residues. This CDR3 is CASSPDRGNYGYTF. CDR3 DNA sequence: TGTGCCAGCAGCCCGGACAGGGGGAACTATGGCTACACCTTC.

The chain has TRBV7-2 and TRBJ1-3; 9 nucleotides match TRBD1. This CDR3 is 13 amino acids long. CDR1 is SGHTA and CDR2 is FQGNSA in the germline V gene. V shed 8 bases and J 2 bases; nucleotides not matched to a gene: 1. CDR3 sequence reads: CASGDRAGNTIYF. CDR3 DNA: TGTGCCAGCGGGGACAGGGCTGGAAACACCATATATTTT.

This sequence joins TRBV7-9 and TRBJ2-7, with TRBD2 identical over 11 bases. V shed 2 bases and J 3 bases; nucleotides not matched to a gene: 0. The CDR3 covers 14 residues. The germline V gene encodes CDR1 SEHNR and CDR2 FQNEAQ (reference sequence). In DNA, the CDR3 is TGTGCCAGCAGCTTAACTAGCGGGAGCTACGAGCAGTACTTC. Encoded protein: CASSLTSGSYEQYF.

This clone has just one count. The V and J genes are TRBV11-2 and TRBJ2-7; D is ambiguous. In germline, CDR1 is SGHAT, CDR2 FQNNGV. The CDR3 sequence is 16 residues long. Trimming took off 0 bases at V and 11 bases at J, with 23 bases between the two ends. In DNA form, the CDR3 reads TGTGCCAGCAGCTTAGATCCCCCCTCTACAGTAGGTCTGGAGTACTTC. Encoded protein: CASSLDPPSTVGLEYF.